The 20 T cell receptor beta chains reported below all come from one sample, sequenced in a study of regulatory T cells in long-lasting Graves disease. Time point defined: newly diagnosed GD, antithyroid drugs for less than 3 months. Preparation of the TCR library used RNA extracted from PBMCs. The authors built TCR beta libraries using iRepertoire HTBI primers and Arm-PCR of CDR3 regions. Each CDR3 protein is one row after TCRdb ran MiXCR on the multiplex PCR reads. The sample includes about 620,000 distinct CDR3 sequences, approximately 15% of them seen just once. Separately, the same data were catalogued under a study of T cells in Graves' hyperthyroidism and ophthalmopathy.

Material: peripheral blood mononuclear cells (PBMCs), obtained at new diagnosis, from a patient treated with antithyroid drugs. The receptors here all came from a woman in her 30s with Graves disease.

Points on this clonotype: The junction and the germline gene differ at one end; a read error may be behind it. V gene TRBV7-9 combines with J gene TRBJ2-1, with no clear D. Germline V CDR1 and CDR2: SEHNR, FQNEAQ (reference sequence). The CDR3 spans 11 residues. The CDR3: CTSSFRGEQFF. The CDR3 coding sequence is TGTACCAGCAGCTTCCGAGGTGAGCAGTTCTTC.

In this sample, this clonotype turned up a few times. This may stem from a read error, because a much larger clone lies one nucleotide away. The chain employs TRBV6-4 and TRBJ1-2; tentative D call: TRBD1 (6 bases). Germline V CDR1 and CDR2: MRHNA, SNTAGT. CDR3 size: 13 residues. Trimming removed 3 bases from V and 4 bases from J, with 9 bases in between. CDR3 sequence reads: CASSEQGTYGYTF. The CDR3 bases are TGTGCCAGCAGTGAGCAGGGGACCTATGGCTACACCTTC.

This sequence joins TRBV27 and TRBJ2-3, with 15 bases fitting TRBD2. CDR3 length: 17 residues. Germline lookup yields CDR1 MNHEY and CDR2 SMNVEV (reference sequence). Trimming at V came to 5 bases and at J to 1 base, leaving 4 bases not matched to a gene. The DNA of the CDR3 is TGTGCCAGCAGTCGGAGGACTAGCGGGGGGGGCACAGATACGCAGTATTTT. This codes for CASSRRTSGGGTDTQYF.

This clonotype was recorded at least ten times. The gene calls are TRBV20-1 and TRBJ2-7; D is ambiguous. V was clipped by 1 base and J by 4 bases, with 14 bases between them. The V gene's germline CDR1 is DFQATT and CDR2 SNEGSKA (reference sequence). The CDR3 loop spans 14 amino acids. Here the CDR3 reads CSARGEGKGYEQYF. In nucleotides, the CDR3 is TGCAGTGCTAGAGGAGAAGGGAAAGGGTACGAGCAGTACTTC.

This clonotype showed up many times. V is TRBV19 and J is TRBJ1-1; D may be TRBD1 (5 bases). In germline, CDR1 is LNHDA, CDR2 SQIVND (reference sequence). There are 12 residues in the CDR3. Trimming stripped 5 bases from V and 3 bases from J, with 7 bases between. CDR3 in DNA: TGTGCCAGTAGTCCAGGGTACACTGAAGCTTTCTTT. Translation: CASSPGYTEAFF.

The table lists this clonotype with many counts. The chain is built from TRBV27 and TRBJ2-6; D not certain. V lost 6 bases to trimming and J lost 0 bases, with 6 bases between them. Germline V CDR1 and CDR2: MNHEY, SMNVEV (reference sequence). The CDR3 is 14 amino acids. This CDR3 reads CASRAFSGANVLTF. CDR3 nucleotide sequence: TGTGCCAGCAGAGCCTTCTCTGGGGCCAACGTCCTGACTTTC.

This clonotype was seen more than once but under ten times. V is TRBV19 and J is TRBJ1-5; D ambiguous. The CDR3 runs to 20 residues. Trimming took off 0 bases at V and 10 bases at J, with 31 bases between the two ends. Germline loops: CDR1 LNHDA, CDR2 SQIVND (reference sequence). The CDR3 spells CASSIDHRGARDRQRLPQHF. The CDR3 DNA sequence: TGTGCCAGTAGTATAGATCACCGCGGCGCCAGAGATCGACAACGCTTACCCCAGCATTTT.

This chain connects TRBV19 to TRBJ1-4, with unresolved D. V was cut by 3 bases and J by 4 bases, with 12 bases left in between. This CDR3 region has 15 residues. CDR1 and CDR2 (germline): LNHDA, SQIVND (reference sequence). As DNA, the CDR3 is TGTGCCAGTAGTATCGGCGCGGGAATTAATGAAAAACTGTTTTTT. As protein: CASSIGAGINEKLFF.

The sample holds many counts of this clonotype. The CDR3 loop reads CANAQGREREQFF. The CDR3 region has the DNA TGTGCCAACGCGCAGGGGCGGGAACGAGAGCAGTTCTTC. V usage is TRBV27 and J usage is TRBJ2-1, with D possibly being TRBD1 or TRBD2 (6 bases each). Trimming pared 10 bases from V and 10 bases from J, leaving 20 bases between. CDR3 length: 13 amino acids. Germline V gives CDR1 MNHEY, CDR2 SMNVEV (reference sequence).

As DNA, the CDR3 is TGCGCCAGCAGCTTGGCAGGGGCTGGCGACTATGGCTACACCTTC. Its protein product is CASSLAGAGDYGYTF. The chain couples TRBV5-1 to TRBJ1-2; D is perhaps TRBD1 (6 bases). The CDR3 is 15 residues long. Germline CDR1 reads SGHRS; CDR2 reads YFSETQ. The V end lost 0 bases, the J end lost 3 bases, and 12 bases lay between the germline ends.

In its sample, this clonotype was seen a few times. At one end, the junction sequence differs from germline, possibly due to a read error. The rearrangement links TRBV5-1 to TRBJ2-7; the D is unclear. Germline loops: CDR1 SGHRS, CDR2 YFSETQ. This CDR3 has 13 residues. The CDR3 protein is CASSLDHFQGQYF. As DNA, the CDR3 is TGCGCCAGCAGTTTGGACCACTTTCAAGGGCAGTACTTC.

This clonotype was found a few times. The chain combines TRBV9 with TRBJ1-5, with D unclear. Trimming left V 2 bases short and J 4 bases short, with 7 bases between. Germline V gene sequence: CDR1 SGDLS, CDR2 YYNGEE. The CDR3 totals 13 residues. In DNA, the CDR3 is TGTGCCAGCAGCGTCGGGGAAAATCAGCCCCAGCATTTT. This encodes CASSVGENQPQHF.

The rearrangement joins TRBV20-1 to TRBJ2-2; 9 bases line up with TRBD2. This CDR3 contains 14 residues. Germline V gives CDR1 DFQATT, CDR2 SNEGSKA (reference sequence). V lost 6 bases to trimming and J lost 5 bases; unmatched junction nucleotides: 7. The CDR3 here is CSAMGLAGTGELFF. The CDR3 DNA follows: TGCAGTGCGATGGGACTAGCCGGAACCGGGGAGCTGTTTTTT.

The V call is TRBV7-9, the J call TRBJ2-2; D may be TRBD2 (7 bases). This CDR3 is 15 amino acids long. Per the germline V gene, CDR1 is SEHNR and CDR2 is FQNEAQ (reference sequence). V was trimmed by 7 bases and J by 2 bases, leaving 14 bases between them. The CDR3 protein is CASKGRGPNTGELFF. The CDR3 nucleotides are TGTGCCAGCAAGGGGCGGGGGCCAAACACCGGGGAGCTGTTTTTT.

This clonotype was detected many times. V is TRBV7-3 and J is TRBJ1-1; D is unclear. The CDR3 contains 12 residues. From germline, CDR1 is SGHTA and CDR2 FQGTGA. V lost 5 bases and J lost 1, with 5 bases in between. CDR3 protein: CASSRQNTEAFF. For the CDR3, the DNA is TGTGCCAGCAGCCGCCAGAACACTGAAGCTTTCTTT.

This clonotype is a singleton in its sample. A much larger clone differs from this one at a single base, so this may be a read error. The chain is built from TRBV28 and TRBJ2-2; TRBD2 matches at 7 bases. The CDR3 is 12 amino acids. The germline gives CDR1 MDHEN, CDR2 SYDVKM. CDR3 in DNA: TGTGCCAGCAGTTTATACAGCGGGGAGCCGTTTTTT. This encodes CASSLYSGEPFF.

The V and J genes are TRBV3-1 and TRBJ2-7; D unclear. Trimming left V 1 base short and J 0 bases short, with 10 bases between. Germline values: CDR1 LGHDT, CDR2 YNNKEL (reference sequence). CDR3 size: 15 residues. CDR3: CASSQVLGNSYEQYF. In DNA form, the CDR3 reads TGTGCCAGCAGCCAAGTGTTAGGGAACTCCTACGAGCAGTACTTC.

This clonotype was observed many times. The V call is TRBV7-2, the J call TRBJ2-2; 8 nucleotides align to TRBD1. The germline gives CDR1 SGHTA, CDR2 FQGNSA. J gave up 6 bases and V 5 bases, and 8 bases lay outside the gene matches. This CDR3 has 15 amino acids. The CDR3 protein is CASSTDRVGAGELFF. CDR3 in DNA: TGTGCCAGCAGCACGGACAGGGTCGGCGCCGGGGAGCTGTTTTTT.

At least ten counts were recorded for this clonotype. The V and J genes are TRBV3-1 and TRBJ1-1; D uncertain. With 0 bases removed from V and 1 base from J, the gap between germline ends came to 12 bases. Germline V gene lookup returns CDR1 LGHDT and CDR2 YNNKEL (reference sequence). The length of the CDR3 is 16 residues. CDR3 nucleotide sequence: TGTGCCAGCAGCCAAGATATGTGGCAGAAGAACACTGAAGCTTTCTTT. It specifies CASSQDMWQKNTEAFF.

This clonotype was found a few times. This may arise from a read error, as a much more abundant clone is one base away. Because the CDR3 is missing its conserved closing phenylalanine or tryptophan, this is likely a read error. The chain is built from TRBV2 and TRBJ2-1; 10 bases fit TRBD2. V was clipped by 11 bases and J by 12 bases; unmatched bases: 7. CDR3 length equals 11 residues. CDR1 is SNHLY and CDR2 is FYNNEI in the germline V gene. DNA for the CDR3: TGTGCCGGAGGGACTAGCGTGGGGCAGTTCTCC. Amino acids: CAGGTSVGQFS.